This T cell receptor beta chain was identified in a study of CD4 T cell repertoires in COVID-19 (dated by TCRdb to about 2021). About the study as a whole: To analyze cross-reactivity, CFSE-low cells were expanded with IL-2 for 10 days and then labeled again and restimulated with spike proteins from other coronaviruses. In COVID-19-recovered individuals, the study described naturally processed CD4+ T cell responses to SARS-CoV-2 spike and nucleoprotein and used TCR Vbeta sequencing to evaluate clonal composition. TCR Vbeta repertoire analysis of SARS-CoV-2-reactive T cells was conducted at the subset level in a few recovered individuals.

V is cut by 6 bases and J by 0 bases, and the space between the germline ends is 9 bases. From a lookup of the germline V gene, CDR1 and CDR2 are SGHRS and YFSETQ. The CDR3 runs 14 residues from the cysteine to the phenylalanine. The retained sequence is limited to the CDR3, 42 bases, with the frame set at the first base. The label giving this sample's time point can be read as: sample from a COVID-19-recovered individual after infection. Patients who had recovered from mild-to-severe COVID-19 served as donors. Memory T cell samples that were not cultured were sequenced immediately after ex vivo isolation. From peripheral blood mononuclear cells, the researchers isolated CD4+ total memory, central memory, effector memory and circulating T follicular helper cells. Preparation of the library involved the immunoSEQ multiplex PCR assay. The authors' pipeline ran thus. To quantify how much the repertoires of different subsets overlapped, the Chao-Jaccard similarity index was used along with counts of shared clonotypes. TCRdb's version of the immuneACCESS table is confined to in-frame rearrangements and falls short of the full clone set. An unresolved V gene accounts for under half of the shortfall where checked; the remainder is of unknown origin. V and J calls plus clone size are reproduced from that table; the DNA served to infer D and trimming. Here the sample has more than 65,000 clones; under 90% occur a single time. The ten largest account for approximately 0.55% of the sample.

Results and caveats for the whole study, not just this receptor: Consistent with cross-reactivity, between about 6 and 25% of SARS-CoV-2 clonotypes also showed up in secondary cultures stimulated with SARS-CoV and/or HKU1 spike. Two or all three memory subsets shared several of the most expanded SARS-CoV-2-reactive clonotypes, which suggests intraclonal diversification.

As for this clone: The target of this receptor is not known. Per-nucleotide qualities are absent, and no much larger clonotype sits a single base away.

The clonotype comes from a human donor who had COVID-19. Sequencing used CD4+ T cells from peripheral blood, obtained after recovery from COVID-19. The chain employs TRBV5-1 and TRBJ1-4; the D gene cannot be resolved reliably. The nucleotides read TGCGCCAGCAAGAGTCAGACAACTAATGAAAAACTGTTTTTT. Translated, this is CASKSQTTNEKLFF. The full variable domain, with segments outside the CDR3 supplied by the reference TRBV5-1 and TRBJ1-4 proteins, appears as KAGVTQTPRYLIKTRGQQVTLSCSPISGHRSVSWYQQTPGQGLQFLFEYFSETQRNKGNFPGRFSGRQFSNSRSEMNVSTLELGDSALYLCASKSQTTNEKLFFGSGTQLSVL.